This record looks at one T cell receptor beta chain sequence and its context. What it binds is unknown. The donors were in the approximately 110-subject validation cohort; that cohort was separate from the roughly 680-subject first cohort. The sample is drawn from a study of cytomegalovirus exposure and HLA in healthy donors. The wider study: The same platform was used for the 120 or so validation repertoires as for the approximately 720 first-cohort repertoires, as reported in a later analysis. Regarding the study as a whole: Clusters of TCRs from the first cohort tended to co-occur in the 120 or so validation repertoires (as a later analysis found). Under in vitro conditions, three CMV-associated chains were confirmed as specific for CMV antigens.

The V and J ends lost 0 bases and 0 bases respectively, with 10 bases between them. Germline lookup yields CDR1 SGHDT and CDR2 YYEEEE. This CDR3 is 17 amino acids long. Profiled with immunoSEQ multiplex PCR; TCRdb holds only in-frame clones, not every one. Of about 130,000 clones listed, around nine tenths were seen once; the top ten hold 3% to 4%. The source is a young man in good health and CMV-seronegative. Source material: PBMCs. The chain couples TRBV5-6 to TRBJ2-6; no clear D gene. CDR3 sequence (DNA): TGTGCCAGCAGCTTGGACAGTGGTGGCTCTGGGGCCAACGTCCTGACTTTC. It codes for CASSLDSGGSGANVLTF.